Shown below are 8 T cell receptor beta chains from a single sample sequenced in a study of blood T cell repertoires in COVID-19. The assay was immunoSEQ multiplex PCR, and TCRdb's table has in-frame clones only and misses some. The sample gives 150,000 to 200,000 clones, roughly four fifths of which show up once; around 11% is in the top ten. The sample was PBMCs or T cells enriched from blood (not recorded which). Source of these receptors: a man between 35 and 55 years old who had recovered from COVID-19.

V is TRBV28 and J is TRBJ2-7; 13 bases agree with TRBD2. Per the germline V gene, CDR1 is MDHEN and CDR2 is SYDVKM. CDR3 size: 18 residues. V lost 2 bases, J lost 4 bases, and 11 bases stayed unmatched. CDR3 in amino acids: CASSLRLAGGPTTYEQYF. The CDR3 region has the DNA TGTGCCAGCAGTTTAAGACTAGCGGGAGGCCCTACAACTTACGAGCAGTACTTC. Together with reference TRBV28 and TRBJ2-7, the CDR3 gives the full variable domain: DVKVTQSSRYLVKRTGEKVFLECVQDMDHENMFWYRQDPGLGLRLIYFSYDVKMKEKGDIPEGYSVSREKKERFSLILESASTNQTSMYLCASSLRLAGGPTTYEQYFGPGTRLTVT.

V and J are TRBV10-3 and TRBJ1-6; D is possibly TRBD1 (6 bases). Germline CDR1 is ENHRY and CDR2 is SYGVKD. V was clipped by 3 bases and J by 11 bases, with 11 bases between them. This CDR3 is 13 amino acids long. The CDR3 protein is CAISDVGGAPLHF. As DNA, the CDR3 is TGTGCCATCAGTGACGTAGGGGGTGCACCCCTCCACTTT.

The chain carries TRBV4-3 and TRBJ1-5, with a possible D match to TRBD1 (6 bases). There are 15 residues in the CDR3. Germline V gives CDR1 LGHNA, CDR2 YSLEER. The V and J ends lost 6 bases and 0 bases respectively, with 12 bases between them. Here the CDR3 reads CASRPGQHSNQPQHF. CDR3 bases: TGCGCCAGCAGACCCGGACAGCATAGCAATCAGCCCCAGCATTTT.

The V gene is TRBV28, the J gene TRBJ1-2; no firm D call. V lost 10 bases, J lost 2 bases, and 11 bases lay in between. This CDR3 has 12 amino acids. Germline V gene sequence: CDR1 MDHEN, CDR2 SYDVKM. As DNA, the CDR3 is TGTGCCACCGCCGGAGAGAACTATGGCTACACCTTC. This codes for CATAGENYGYTF.

The chain joins TRBV27 to TRBJ1-5; 7 nucleotides agree with TRBD1. The CDR3 has 13 residues. From germline, CDR1 is MNHEY and CDR2 SMNVEV (reference sequence). Germline trimming cut 6 bases from V and 5 bases from J; bases unmatched to any gene: 4. CDR3 sequence: CASRPTGDQPQHF. CDR3 DNA: TGTGCCAGCAGGCCAACAGGGGATCAGCCCCAGCATTTT.

V and J are TRBV4-3 and TRBJ2-3; D is possibly TRBD2 (6 bases). The CDR3 is made up of 13 amino acids. Germline-derived CDR1 and CDR2 are LGHNA and YSLEER. V dropped 0 bases and J dropped 11 bases, with 12 bases sitting between them. CDR3 nucleotide sequence: TGCGCCAGCAGCCAAGATAACCGGGGAGGGCAGTATTTT. It encodes CASSQDNRGGQYF.

V usage is TRBV5-6 and J usage is TRBJ2-7; 7 positions match TRBD1. Germline V gene data show CDR1 as SGHDT and CDR2 as YYEEEE. V dropped 4 bases and J dropped 7; count of bases not matched to a gene: 8. The CDR3 has 13 amino acids. The CDR3 sequence: CASSRMTGQEQYF. The CDR3, as DNA: TGTGCCAGCAGCCGAATGACAGGGCAGGAGCAGTACTTC.

This chain links TRBV4-3 with TRBJ1-2, with 7 bases matching TRBD1. The CDR3 has 15 amino acids. From germline, CDR1 is LGHNA and CDR2 YSLEER. The V and J ends lost 1 base and 0 bases, in that order; junction bases with no gene match: 2. The CDR3 is CASSQAGTANYGYTF. The DNA of the CDR3 is TGCGCCAGCAGCCAAGCTGGGACAGCTAACTATGGCTACACCTTC.